The present entry profiles one TCR beta chain with its context. This sample stems from a study of blood T cell repertoires in COVID-19. Recruits, aged about 18 to 100 years, lived in approximately 26 US areas. Assignments of participants to cohorts depended upon their own reported clinical history. Recovered status in Cohort 3 required two negative PCRs, clearance, or symptom resolution. TCRdb's table, derived via immunoSEQ multiplex PCR, lists solely in-frame clones and lacks some. The sample carries some 510,000 clones, 70% to 90% recorded once. The germline gives CDR1 GTSNPN, CDR2 SVGIG (reference sequence). Trimming pared 1 base from V and 4 bases from J, leaving 16 bases between. The CDR3 length is 16 residues.

The chain employs TRBV30 and TRBJ2-2, with D possibly being TRBD2 (5 bases). The sequence was obtained from a woman in her thirties or forties who had recovered from COVID-19. Sequencing input: PBMCs or T cells enriched from blood (not recorded which). CDR3 region: CAWSGLALKGTGELFF. As DNA, the CDR3 is TGTGCCTGGAGTGGTCTAGCCCTGAAGGGCACCGGGGAGCTGTTTTTT.